Below are 14 T cell receptor beta chains sequenced from a single sample in a study of blood T cells in healthy people across ages (dated by TCRdb to the mid-2010s). Library preparation employed 5' RACE. Sequencer: Illumina HiSeq 2500. A second roughly 7 to 11 cycle PCR used a sample-barcoded 5' primer and a J-beta primer mix. TCRdb trimmed public reads at Q25 via fastp, called clones via MiXCR and kept in-frame beta chains. Each entry merges the rows of one CDR3 protein and shows their most common DNA and genes. This sample holds roughly 1,500,000 distinct CDR3 sequences; around 36% were observed only once. The top ten clones comprise about 10% of the sample. Sequencing used blood. Receptors originate from a woman in her 30s in good health.

This clonotype occurred a few times. The gene calls are TRBV7-9 and TRBJ1-2; no firm D call. The V gene's germline CDR1 is SEHNR and CDR2 FQNEAQ (reference sequence). The CDR3 is made up of 14 amino acids. Deletions cut 11 bases from V and 4 bases from J, with 20 bases between. This CDR3 is CADKRSTSFYGYTF. The CDR3 region has the DNA TGTGCCGATAAAAGGAGCACATCGTTCTATGGCTACACCTTC.

This clonotype was recorded at least ten times. The chain has TRBV20-1 and TRBJ2-4; TRBD1 matches 7 bases. Germline V gene sequence: CDR1 DFQATT, CDR2 SNEGSKA (reference sequence). The CDR3 is made up of 12 amino acids. J was trimmed by 3 bases and V by 6 bases; bases with no gene match: 2. The CDR3: CSARDSKNIQYF. The DNA of the CDR3 is TGCAGTGCCAGGGACAGCAAAAACATTCAGTACTTC.

A few counts support this clonotype. This chain joins TRBV12-3 or TRBV12-4 and TRBJ2-5; 7 positions match TRBD1. The J call may be faulty, since TRBJ2-7 better matches the DNA end. CDR3 size: 14 residues. In DNA form, the CDR3 reads TGTGCCAGCAGTAACCGGGACAGTAACTACGAGCAGTACTTC. Its protein product is CASSNRDSNYEQYF.

This clonotype was seen at least ten times. The chain joins TRBV29-1 to TRBJ2-3; D might be TRBD2 (5 bases). CDR3 length equals 13 residues. V lost 2 bases and J 4 bases, leaving 10 bases between the germline ends. Germline lookup yields CDR1 SQVTM and CDR2 ANQGSEA. The CDR3: CSVEPGVADTQYF. CDR3 nucleotides: TGCAGCGTTGAACCCGGGGTGGCAGATACGCAGTATTTT.

The chain carries TRBV24-1 and TRBJ2-3; 13 bases align to TRBD2. V was pared by 3 bases and J by 5 bases, with 10 bases of the junction left unmatched. Germline-derived CDR1 and CDR2 are KGHDR and SFDVKD. CDR3 length: 18 residues. The DNA of the CDR3 is TGTGCCACCAGTGATCTCCGGACTAGCGGGAGTGTGAAAGATACGCAGTATTTT. Its translation is CATSDLRTSGSVKDTQYF.

The V and J genes are TRBV2 and TRBJ2-1; the D is unclear. The CDR3 contains 16 residues. V was clipped by 3 bases and J by 4 bases, with 16 bases between them. Germline CDR1 SNHLY, CDR2 FYNNEI. CDR3 in amino acids: CASSDGRMGSYNEQFF. In nucleotides, the CDR3 is TGTGCCAGCAGTGATGGTAGGATGGGAAGTTACAATGAGCAGTTCTTC.

This chain connects TRBV20-1 to TRBJ2-5; 8 positions agree with TRBD2. The germline V gene encodes CDR1 DFQATT and CDR2 SNEGSKA (reference sequence). CDR3 length: 13 residues. V lost 6 bases to trimming and J lost 5 bases; unmatched junction nucleotides: 8. The DNA of the CDR3 is TGCAGTGCCCGGATCGGGGGGGTTGAGACCCAGTACTTC. Its protein is CSARIGGVETQYF.

This clonotype was counted a single time. The chain has TRBV27 and TRBJ2-5; D is possibly TRBD2 (6 bases). The germline V and J ends were trimmed by 0 bases and 11 bases, with 19 bases remaining between them. Germline V lookup: CDR1 MNHEY, CDR2 SMNVEV (reference sequence). The CDR3 runs 15 residues. CDR3 sequence (DNA): TGTGCCAGCAGTTTATCGGGGAGGTCGGGATACGGGCAGTACTTC. It yields the protein CASSLSGRSGYGQYF.

This clonotype occurred a few times. V and J are TRBV5-1 and TRBJ2-7; perhaps TRBD1 as D (6 bases). The CDR3 runs 15 residues. CDR1 is SGHRS, CDR2 YFSETQ, per germline. V gave up 0 bases and J gave up 3 bases, with 13 bases separating them. CDR3 coding DNA: TGCGCCAGCAGCTTGGTGGCAGGGGATGTCTACGAGCAGTACTTC. It is translated as CASSLVAGDVYEQYF. The full variable domain, with the rest looked up from reference TRBV5-1 and TRBJ2-7, is KAGVTQTPRYLIKTRGQQVTLSCSPISGHRSVSWYQQTPGQGLQFLFEYFSETQRNKGNFPGRFSGRQFSNSRSEMNVSTLELGDSALYLCASSLVAGDVYEQYFGPGTRLTVT.

This clonotype came up a few times. The chain is built from TRBV5-4 and TRBJ1-2; D gene uncertain. V lost 0 bases and J 0 bases, leaving 12 bases between the germline ends. In germline, CDR1 is SGHNT, CDR2 YYREEE (reference sequence). CDR3 length: 16 amino acids. The CDR3 coding sequence is TGTGCCAGCAGCTTGGGGGCCCGGACGGCTAACTATGGCTACACCTTC. Protein product: CASSLGARTANYGYTF. Filled out from reference TRBV5-4 and TRBJ1-2, the complete variable domain reads ETGVTQSPTHLIKTRGQQVTLRCSSQSGHNTVSWYQQALGQGPQFIFQYYREEENGRGNFPPRFSGLQFPNYSSELNVNALELDDSALYLCASSLGARTANYGYTFGSGTRLTVV.

The chain couples TRBV5-4 to TRBJ2-5; D uncertain. The CDR3 covers 13 residues. Germline CDR1 SGHNT, CDR2 YYREEE (reference sequence). Deletions cut 2 bases from V and 2 bases from J, with 7 bases between. CDR3 residues: CASSFNIQETQYF. Written as DNA, the CDR3 is TGTGCCAGCAGCTTCAACATACAAGAGACCCAGTACTTC.

The chain joins TRBV12-3 or TRBV12-4 to TRBJ1-1, with 7 bases aligning to TRBD1. V lost 7 bases, J lost 0 bases, and 5 bases stayed unmatched. The CDR3 runs to 14 residues. CDR3 DNA sequence: TGTGCCAGCACTACAGGGGCTGTGAACACTGAAGCTTTCTTT. Translated: CASTTGAVNTEAFF.

This clonotype was detected many times. This rearrangement joins TRBV7-2 to TRBJ2-7, with D perhaps assigned TRBD1 or TRBD2 (5 bases each). V was pared by 1 base and J by 2 bases, with 9 bases between. The CDR3 has 14 residues. The germline V gene has CDR1 SGHTA and CDR2 FQGNSA. The CDR3: CASSLGDGAYEQYF. The DNA of the CDR3 is TGTGCCAGCAGCTTAGGGGACGGAGCCTACGAGCAGTACTTC. Supplemented by reference TRBV7-2 and TRBJ2-7, the full variable domain reads GAGVSQSPSNKVTEKGKDVELRCDPISGHTALYWYRQSLGQGLEFLIYFQGNSAPDKSGLPSDRFSAERTGGSVSTLTIQRTQQEDSAVYLCASSLGDGAYEQYFGPGTRLTVT.

The rearrangement uses TRBV5-1 and TRBJ2-3, with 10 bases fitting TRBD2. Per the germline V gene, CDR1 is SGHRS and CDR2 is YFSETQ. V was pared by 5 bases and J by 0 bases, with 6 bases of the junction left unmatched. This CDR3 contains 16 residues. The CDR3 nucleotides read TGCGCCAGCAGAAATCCGACTAGCGGGAGCACAGATACGCAGTATTTT. Translating it yields CASRNPTSGSTDTQYF. The full variable domain, its missing parts supplied by reference TRBV5-1 and TRBJ2-3, is KAGVTQTPRYLIKTRGQQVTLSCSPISGHRSVSWYQQTPGQGLQFLFEYFSETQRNKGNFPGRFSGRQFSNSRSEMNVSTLELGDSALYLCASRNPTSGSTDTQYFGPGTRLTVL.